The rows below give T cell receptor beta chains drawn from one sample of a study of type 1 and type 2 diabetes patients. From the multiplex PCR reads, TCRdb called clonotypes with MiXCR, one entry per CDR3 protein. There are about 250,000 distinct CDR3 sequences in the sample; 47% occur only once, and roughly an eighth lies in the top ten. Input material: peripheral blood mononuclear cells (PBMCs). These receptors were collected from a man between 18 and 35 years old with type 2 diabetes. Each CDR3 is given with its conserved first and last residue. A D gene is named only where the DNA matches it firmly. Only part of the rows carry a size: once, few, many, or a class if the clone is expanded.

j_call,v_call,d_call,clone_size,cdr3_nt,cdr3_aa
TRBJ2-5,TRBV7-6,NA,few,TGTGCCAGCAGCTTCAGGCAGGAGCGACAAGAGACCCAGTACTTC,CASSFRQERQETQYF
TRBJ1-1,TRBV5-1,TRBD1,NA,TGCGCCAGCAGCTTGGGACAGGGGGAGCTTGAAGCTTTCTTT,CASSLGQGELEAFF
TRBJ2-7,TRBV18,NA,NA,TGTGCCAGCTCACCGTCCACAGGATCCTACGAGCAGTACTTC,CASSPSTGSYEQYF
TRBJ2-7,TRBV6-5,NA,NA,TGTGCCAGCAGTTACTCGAAATTGGACGAGCAGTACTTC,CASSYSKLDEQYF
TRBJ2-7,TRBV7-2,TRBD2,NA,TGTGCCAGCAGCTTGGGTTATGGGACTAGCGGGTACGAGCAGTACTTC,CASSLGYGTSGYEQYF
TRBJ1-5,TRBV10-3,NA,few,TGTGCCATCAGGGCCGCAGGACGGGATCAGCCCCAGCATTTT,CAIRAAGRDQPQHF
TRBJ1-2,TRBV7-9,NA,NA,TGTGCCAGCGGAACAGGGTGGGACTATGGCTACACCTTC,CASGTGWDYGYTF
TRBJ2-7,TRBV10-1,NA,NA,TGCGCCAGCAGCGCCGGGACACCAGTGAGCGAGCAGTACTTC,CASSAGTPVSEQYF
TRBJ2-7,TRBV7-2,TRBD1,many,TGTGCCAGCAGCCAAGGGGGGACAGGAGGATACGAGCAGTACTTC,CASSQGGTGGYEQYF
TRBJ1-1,TRBV19,NA,few,TGTGCCAGTAGTAAGACCGGGAACACTGAAGCTTTCTTT,CASSKTGNTEAFF
TRBJ2-5,TRBV4-1,TRBD1,NA,TGTGCCAGCAGCCTCCGGGACAGGCAGGAGGAGCAGTACTTC,CASSLRDRQEEQYF
TRBJ1-2,TRBV14,NA,NA,TGTGCCAGCAGCCAAGAAAACCTCTATGGCTACACCTTC,CASSQENLYGYTF
TRBJ2-5,TRBV5-1,TRBD1,NA,TGCGCCAGCAGCCCGGACAGGCTGGAGGAGACCCAGTACTTC,CASSPDRLEETQYF
TRBJ1-3,TRBV7-6,NA,NA,TGTGCCAGCAGCCTCGGGCAGGGATCAGGAAACACCATATATTTT,CASSLGQGSGNTIYF
TRBJ2-5,TRBV7-3,TRBD2,NA,TGTGCCATCAGTGGCCCGGGACTAGCGGGCCCGGGGACAGAGACCCAGTACTTC,CAISGPGLAGPGTETQYF
TRBJ2-7,TRBV30,NA,many,TGTGCCTGGAGTGAGGGGATGTACGAGCAGTACTTC,CAWSEGMYEQYF
TRBJ2-1,TRBV7-3,TRBD1,NA,TGTGCCAGTAGTGTCCGGGACAGGGGGCTCGGGAATGAGCAGTTCTTC,CASSVRDRGLGNEQFF
TRBJ2-7,TRBV10-2,NA,NA,TGCGCCAGCAGTTACGATACAGGGTTCGAGCAGTACTTC,CASSYDTGFEQYF
TRBJ1-2,TRBV20-1,NA,NA,TGCAGTGCTAGCCCAGGGGATACCTATGGCTACACCTTC,CSASPGDTYGYTF
TRBJ1-2,TRBV9,TRBD1,few,TGTGCCAGTAGACAGGGAAGGGATGGCTACACCTTC,CASRQGRDGYTF
TRBJ2-2,TRBV25-1,NA,many,TGTGCCAGCAGTGAATTAAGGGCAGGGGCGGACACCGGGGAGCTGTTTTTT,CASSELRAGADTGELFF
TRBJ1-2,TRBV29-1,TRBD1,few,TGCAGCGTTGAAGGATCGCCCCGGGACAGCTATGGCTACACCTTC,CSVEGSPRDSYGYTF
TRBJ2-7,TRBV7-9,NA,NA,TGTGCCAGCAGTGAGAACACAGAGACCCCCTACGAGCAGTACTTC,CASSENTETPYEQYF
TRBJ1-5,TRBV6-1,TRBD1,NA,TGTGCCAGCAGTGAATCAGGGGGTAGCAATCAGCCCCAGCATTTT,CASSESGGSNQPQHF
TRBJ2-3,TRBV2,NA,few,TGTGCCAGCAGTGATCGGACGCAGTATTTT,CASSDRTQYF
TRBJ2-7,TRBV2,NA,few,TGTGCCAGCAGCTCCGTCAGGGACTACGAGCAGTACTTC,CASSSVRDYEQYF
TRBJ2-7,TRBV15,NA,NA,TGTGCCACCAGCAGAGGGACGGACTCCTACGAGCAGTACTTC,CATSRGTDSYEQYF
TRBJ2-1,TRBV7-8,NA,NA,TGTGCCAGCAGCTCCCACACGGGGAATGAGCAGTTCTTC,CASSSHTGNEQFF
TRBJ1-1,TRBV5-1,NA,NA,TGCGCCAGCAGCTTGTATGGTGTGGACCAAACTGAAGCTTTCTTT,CASSLYGVDQTEAFF
TRBJ1-5,TRBV2,TRBD1,NA,TGCGCCAGCAGTGAGTCGGTCGGGAGACAGGGGATGTATAGCAATCAGCCCCAGCATTTT,CASSESVGRQGMYSNQPQHF